What follows are 17 T cell receptor beta chains derived from one specimen sequenced in a study of PD-L1 blockade in urothelial cancer (dated by TCRdb to the late 2010s). The sample's time point label, decoded: pretreatment peripheral blood. Receptor amplification or capture employed the immunoSEQ multiplex PCR assay. Imported from immuneACCESS, the table was reduced by TCRdb to in-frame sequences with V and J called. These copies leave out some clones; in studies compared against another copy, an unresolved V gene accounts for under half, and the cause of the remainder is not known. Present in this sample are roughly 20,000 clones, over 75% of which were seen just once. The leading ten clones occupy approximately 12% of the sample. The sequenced sample was PBMCs, obtained around atezolizumab (anti-PD-L1) treatment. These TCRs come from a man in his 70s with urothelial cancer.

The J gene is TRBJ1-4, the V gene TRBV5-1; the match to TRBD1 covers 10 bases. Trimming at V came to 4 bases and at J to 3 bases, leaving 6 bases not matched to a gene. This CDR3 is 16 amino acids long. Germline CDR1 reads SGHRS; CDR2 reads YFSETQ. In DNA form, the CDR3 reads TGCGCCAGCAGCGAAGGACAGGGGGGGGCTAATGAAAAACTGTTTTTT. It specifies CASSEGQGGANEKLFF.

DNA for the CDR3: TGTGCCAGCAGTCCCCTTCTCGGTGGAAACATTCAGTACTTC. As protein: CASSPLLGGNIQYF. The chain couples TRBV2 to TRBJ2-4; D is uncertain. Between the trimmed V and J ends, which lost 5 bases and 6 bases, there was a span of 14 bases. Germline CDR1 is SNHLY and CDR2 is FYNNEI. The CDR3 is 14 amino acids.

The V gene is TRBV11-2, the J gene TRBJ2-1; 8 nucleotides line up with TRBD2. CDR1 SGHAT and CDR2 FQNNGV come from the germline V gene. V lost 2 bases to trimming and J lost 5 bases; unmatched junction nucleotides: 8. The CDR3 spans 16 residues. The CDR3 loop is CASSLNGGGMDNEQFF. DNA of the CDR3: TGTGCCAGCAGCTTAAACGGGGGGGGGATGGACAATGAGCAGTTCTTC.

The chain combines TRBV2 with TRBJ2-3; D is undetermined. Germline lookup yields CDR1 SNHLY and CDR2 FYNNEI. The V end was cut by 0 bases, the J end by 3 bases, with 4 bases between. CDR3 size: 13 residues. CDR3 region: CASSEARTDTQYF. The CDR3, as DNA: TGTGCCAGCAGTGAAGCGAGGACAGATACGCAGTATTTT.

The chain recombines TRBV28 with TRBJ1-5; D remains ambiguous. CDR1 and CDR2 from the germline V gene are MDHEN and SYDVKM. The CDR3 runs 14 residues. The ends were cut back, 5 bases at V and 4 bases at J, with 12 bases in the middle. Here the CDR3 DNA reads TGTGCCAGCAGTCTTACGGGATTAAATCAGCCCCAGCATTTT. Its protein is CASSLTGLNQPQHF.

This clone was found a few times. The chain joins TRBV6-4 to TRBJ2-3; weak D call: TRBD2 (5 bases). Trimming pared 7 bases from V and 4 bases from J, leaving 27 bases between. This CDR3 is built from 18 residues. Germline loops: CDR1 MRHNA, CDR2 SNTAGT. CDR3 in amino acids: CASTRGSLGGLPPDTQYF. CDR3 sequence (DNA): TGTGCCAGCACCCGCGGGTCGTTGGGCGGGCTTCCCCCAGATACGCAGTATTTT.

This clone was found a few times. V usage is TRBV5-1 and J usage is TRBJ2-7; D is possibly TRBD2 (5 bases). The V gene lost 0 bases and the J gene lost 2 bases, with 9 bases spanning the gap. The germline V gene has CDR1 SGHRS and CDR2 YFSETQ. There are 14 residues in the CDR3. The CDR3 reads CASSLESGTYEQYF. The CDR3 DNA reads TGCGCCAGCAGCTTGGAATCGGGGACCTACGAGCAGTACTTC.

This clone was recorded only once. The rearrangement uses TRBV6-5 and TRBJ2-7, with 9 bases aligning to TRBD1. The trim removed 5 bases at V and 4 bases at J, leaving 9 bases unmatched. The CDR3 has 15 residues. CDR1 is MNHEY, CDR2 SVGAGI, per germline. The CDR3 DNA reads as TGTGCCAGCAGTGCAAGTCCGGGACAGGGATACGAGCAGTACTTC. Its protein product is CASSASPGQGYEQYF.

The genes are TRBV10-3 and TRBJ2-5, with D perhaps matching TRBD1 (6 bases). This CDR3 contains 16 residues. V was trimmed by 0 bases and J by 4 bases, leaving 15 bases between them. In germline, CDR1 is ENHRY, CDR2 SYGVKD. The CDR3: CAISESTGQNGETQYF. CDR3 DNA: TGTGCCATCAGTGAGTCCACCGGACAGAACGGAGAGACCCAGTACTTC.

The gene calls are TRBV10-3 and TRBJ2-5, with unresolved D. V was shortened by 6 bases and J by 1 base, with 9 bases between the two germline ends. CDR1 and CDR2 (germline): ENHRY, SYGVKD. The CDR3 is 13 residues long. CDR3 in DNA: TGTGCCATCAGAAAAGACATCCAAGAGACCCAGTACTTC. Translation gives CAIRKDIQETQYF.

The chain uses TRBV19 and TRBJ1-1, with 7 positions matching TRBD1. Per the germline V gene, CDR1 is LNHDA and CDR2 is SQIVND (reference sequence). The V and J ends lost 1 base and 1 base, in that order; junction bases with no gene match: 3. This CDR3 has 15 amino acids. The CDR3 coding sequence is TGTGCCAGTAGTATAGGGACAGGAGGGAACACTGAAGCTTTCTTT. This gives the protein CASSIGTGGNTEAFF. The entire variable domain, with the rest obtained from reference TRBV19 and TRBJ1-1, is as follows: DGGITQSPKYLFRKEGQNVTLSCEQNLNHDAMYWYRQDPGQGLRLIYYSQIVNDFQKGDIAEGYSVSREKKESFPLTVTSAQKNPTAFYLCASSIGTGGNTEAFFGQGTRLTVV.

The rearrangement links TRBV19 to TRBJ2-1; 7 bases agree with TRBD2. The germline V gene encodes CDR1 LNHDA and CDR2 SQIVND (reference sequence). V was clipped by 7 bases and J by 0 bases; unmatched bases: 6. The CDR3 covers 15 residues. CDR3 sequence reads: CASTSGDYSYNEQFF. The CDR3 bases are TGTGCCAGTACCAGCGGGGACTACTCCTACAATGAGCAGTTCTTC.

V usage is TRBV4-2 and J usage is TRBJ2-5; a possible D gene is TRBD1 (6 bases). The CDR3 contains 15 residues. Trimming left V 3 bases short and J 4 bases short, with 15 bases between. The germline gives CDR1 LGHNA, CDR2 YNFKEQ. CDR3 in DNA: TGTGCCAGCAGCCAGCCAAACGTAGGGGGAGAGACCCAGTACTTC. It codes for CASSQPNVGGETQYF.

The rearrangement uses TRBV29-1 and TRBJ1-2; possibly TRBD1 for D (6 bases). V gave up 3 bases and J gave up 5 bases, with 22 bases separating them. CDR1 SQVTM and CDR2 ANQGSEA come from the germline V gene. The CDR3 spans 16 residues. Here the CDR3 DNA reads TGCAGCGTTGAGATGGGTCCGGCAGGGGCCATATATGGCTACACCTTC. Translating gives CSVEMGPAGAIYGYTF.

The V gene is TRBV6-6, the J gene TRBJ2-5; a weak D match, TRBD2 (6 bases). The germline gives CDR1 MNHNY, CDR2 SVGAGI (reference sequence). The CDR3 is made up of 15 amino acids. The ends were cut back, 2 bases at V and 2 bases at J, with 12 bases in the middle. The DNA for the CDR3 is TGTGCCAGCAGTTACGGGTCTAGCGAACAAGAGACCCAGTACTTC. Residues: CASSYGSSEQETQYF.

The chain is built from TRBV7-9 and TRBJ1-1; D not resolved. The CDR3 has 14 residues. Germline V gives CDR1 SEHNR, CDR2 FQNEAQ (reference sequence). The V end was cut by 7 bases, the J end by 10 bases, with 22 bases between. For the CDR3, the DNA is TGTGCCAGCATAAGATTTATCGGGTTTATGTCAGCTTTCTTT. The encoded protein is CASIRFIGFMSAFF. The full variable domain, rest sourced from reference TRBV7-9 and TRBJ1-1, is DTGVSQNPRHKITKRGQNVTFRCDPISEHNRLYWYRQTLGQGPEFLTYFQNEAQLEKSRLLSDRFSAERPKGSFSTLEIQRTEQGDSAMYLCASIRFIGFMSAFFGQGTRLTVV.

The chain is built from TRBV6-1 and TRBJ2-7; TRBD1 agrees at 10 bases. CDR3 length: 14 residues. Germline V CDR1 and CDR2: MNHNS, SASEGT. V lost 7 bases and J lost 4; bases outside the gene matches: 7. CDR3 bases: TGTGCCAGCATACTGACAGGGGGCCCTTACGAGCAGTACTTC. As protein: CASILTGGPYEQYF.